A single sample is the source of the 3 T cell receptor beta chains below, sequenced in a study of cytomegalovirus exposure and HLA in healthy donors. It was with 60 Vbeta and 13 Jbeta primers that the PCR ran. Sequenced by immunoSEQ multiplex PCR; TCRdb stores in-frame clones only, minus some. This sample carries 110,000 or so clones, around four fifths of them seen once, and the ten largest clones take roughly 1.2%. The sequencing input was PBMCs. Every receptor here comes from a young man in good health and CMV-seronegative.

This clone was observed a handful of times. The chain uses TRBV4-3 and TRBJ2-1, with 7 bases fitting TRBD1. The germline V gene encodes CDR1 LGHNA and CDR2 YSLEER. V was pared by 1 base and J by 4 bases, with 7 bases of the junction left unmatched. The CDR3 consists of 16 residues. CDR3 sequence reads: CASSQGPGTEYNEQFF. The CDR3 bases are TGCGCCAGCAGCCAAGGACCCGGGACAGAGTACAATGAGCAGTTCTTC.

This clone has a handful of counts. The gene calls are TRBV28 and TRBJ2-3, with D perhaps matching TRBD1 (6 bases). V lost 5 bases and J lost 0, with 15 bases in between. The germline V gene has CDR1 MDHEN and CDR2 SYDVKM. CDR3 length equals 16 residues. The DNA for the CDR3 is TGTGCCAGCAGTCCCTCCGCAGGGGCTAGCACAGATACGCAGTATTTT. Its translation: CASSPSAGASTDTQYF.

The rearrangement links TRBV9 to TRBJ2-3, with 12 bases fitting TRBD2. Germline CDR1 is SGDLS and CDR2 is YYNGEE. This CDR3 has 16 residues. Trimming removed 1 base from V and 7 bases from J; junction bases left unmatched: 7. CDR3 coding DNA: TGTGCCAGCAGCGTATCGGCTAGCGGGGGGGCTTATACGCAGTATTTT. Amino acid sequence: CASSVSASGGAYTQYF.